A single sample is the source of the 6 T cell receptor beta chains below, sequenced in a study of Graves' ophthalmopathy and Graves' hyperthyroidism. As the template, RNA transcripts were used to amplify TCR beta CDR3 regions. HTBI primers were employed in first-round RT-PCR, then a second-round multiplex PCR followed. TCRdb passed the multiplex PCR reads through MiXCR, listing each CDR3 protein once. The data show over a million distinct CDR3 sequences, about 35% seen once. Sequenced: peripheral blood or thyroid tissue (not recorded which). The receptors were sampled from an adult man with Graves' hyperthyroidism.

This clonotype has at least ten counts. This chain links TRBV10-2 with TRBJ2-7; D is unclear. Per germline, CDR1 WSHSY and CDR2 SAAADI. V dropped 2 bases and J dropped 2 bases, with 10 bases sitting between them. The CDR3 is 14 residues long. CDR3 protein: CASSEVVRTYEQYF. As DNA, the CDR3 is TGCGCCAGCAGTGAGGTTGTCAGAACCTACGAGCAGTACTTC.

The chain is built from TRBV5-1 and TRBJ1-2; D is perhaps TRBD1 (6 bases). The CDR3 is made up of 14 amino acids. Trimming left V 7 bases short and J 2 bases short, with 15 bases between. The germline V gene encodes CDR1 SGHRS and CDR2 YFSETQ. The CDR3 DNA reads as TGCGCCAGCGGTGGAGACAGGACGAACTATGGCTACACCTTC. It specifies CASGGDRTNYGYTF.

This clonotype appeared many times. J is TRBJ1-1 and V is TRBV7-9; 7 bases are a match to TRBD1. Germline-derived CDR1 and CDR2 are SEHNR and FQNEAQ (reference sequence). V dropped 5 bases and J dropped 3; count of bases not matched to a gene: 9. There are 15 residues in the CDR3. The CDR3 DNA sequence: TGTGCCAGCAGCCCCAGGGGGACGGCCTACACTGAAGCTTTCTTT. Its translation is CASSPRGTAYTEAFF.

Ten or more counts support this clonotype. The rearrangement joins TRBV11-2 to TRBJ2-6, with 9 bases fitting TRBD1. Germline CDR1 is SGHAT and CDR2 is FQNNGV. This CDR3 is 19 amino acids long. The V segment lost 6 bases and the J segment 0 bases; nucleotides outside the gene matches: 12. CDR3 DNA: TGTGCCAGCAGAGCCACCTCGGGACAGGGAACCTCTGGGGCCAACGTCCTGACTTTC. Encoded protein: CASRATSGQGTSGANVLTF.

This clonotype appeared a few times. This sequence joins TRBV19 and TRBJ2-2; a weak D match, TRBD1 (6 bases). There are 15 residues in the CDR3. Trimming stripped 2 bases from V and 4 bases from J, with 11 bases between. Germline V gene lookup returns CDR1 LNHDA and CDR2 SQIVND (reference sequence). The CDR3 nucleotides are TGTGCCAGTAGTATATCGGACAGTGCCACCGGGGAGCTGTTTTTT. Its protein is CASSISDSATGELFF.

The J gene is TRBJ1-5, the V gene TRBV6-5; TRBD1 might be the D (5 bases). The CDR3 is 14 amino acids. Per germline, CDR1 MNHEY and CDR2 SVGAGI. V was shortened by 2 bases and J by 14 bases, with 19 bases between the two germline ends. The CDR3 loop is CASSYVGIQGDEHF. The CDR3 nucleotides are TGTGCCAGCAGTTACGTCGGGATCCAGGGTGACGAGCATTTT.